This T cell receptor beta chain comes out of a study of T cell changes during pregnancy in multiple sclerosis (dated by TCRdb to about 2019). In the study overall: The study examined how the T cell repertoire changed over the course of pregnancy in women with multiple sclerosis.

The library was prepared using the immunoSEQ multiplex PCR assay. TCRdb mirrors the immuneACCESS table, restricted to in-frame sequences. Some clones are absent from its copies; in checked studies, under half trace to an unresolved V gene, and the reason for the others is unknown. This sample gives some 100,000 clones in total; approximately 92% of them show up just once. Of the sample, around 1.2% falls within the top ten clones. For this clone: What antigen it recognizes has not been identified. The sample holds no much larger clone one base away, and base qualities are not on file.

In the germline V gene, CDR1 corresponds to SGHTA and CDR2 to FQGTGA. V gives up 5 bases and J gives up 8 bases, and the segment between their germline ends measures 21 bases. CDR3 length: 16 amino acids, cysteine to phenylalanine. Of the read, only the CDR3 DNA is kept; its 48 bases are in frame from base 1. The chain is assembled from TRBV7-3 and TRBJ2-2; TRBD2 might be the D gene, on 6 matching bases. Material: peripheral blood, obtained in the second trimester of pregnancy. The clonotype originates from a female donor with multiple sclerosis, enrolled in a pregnancy study. The CDR3 protein is CASSPQPGTLGGELFF. The sequenced DNA: TGTGCCAGCAGCCCCCAACCCGGGACTCTCGGGGGGGAGCTGTTTTTT.